The 12 T cell receptor beta chains listed next were all sequenced from one sample in a study of patients and donors after allogeneic stem cell transplantation. Each CDR3 protein is one row after TCRdb ran MiXCR on the RT-PCR reads. The sample has approximately 410,000 distinct CDR3 sequences, more than 15% seen once; the top ten hold 7.2%. Sequencing input: blood, either unsorted or a sorted T cell fraction (not recorded which). Every receptor here comes from a human donor who was either an allogeneic HSCT recipient or a stem cell or donor lymphocyte infusion donor (not recorded which). It is not recorded whose cells these are; they may come from a transplant donor.

V usage is TRBV6-6 and J usage is TRBJ1-6; D unclear. Germline-derived CDR1 and CDR2 are MNHNY and SVGAGI (reference sequence). This CDR3 region has 13 residues. V was pared by 2 bases and J by 10 bases, with 9 bases between. CDR3 in DNA: TGTGCCAGCAGTTACGTCCTAAACTCACCCCTCCACTTT. Translated, it gives CASSYVLNSPLHF.

This clonotype was seen only a few times. The chain recombines TRBV2 with TRBJ2-5, with a tentative D call TRBD1 (5 bases). In germline, CDR1 is SNHLY, CDR2 FYNNEI. V was cut by 8 bases and J by 4 bases, with 14 bases left in between. This CDR3 is built from 13 residues. Written as DNA, the CDR3 is TGTGCCAGCGACGGAAATAGGGGAGAGACCCAGTACTTC. As protein: CASDGNRGETQYF.

The chain has TRBV4-3 and TRBJ1-2; the match to TRBD1 covers 8 bases. J was trimmed by 8 bases and V by 0 bases; bases with no gene match: 8. This CDR3 contains 15 residues. Germline V gene data show CDR1 as LGHNA and CDR2 as YSLEER. CDR3 residues: CASSQDSQGAGGYTF. CDR3 bases: TGCGCCAGCAGCCAAGATTCTCAGGGGGCGGGCGGCTACACCTTC.

This clonotype was seen a few times. The genes are TRBV9 and TRBJ2-1; 11 bases agree with TRBD2. CDR1 SGDLS and CDR2 YYNGEE come from the germline V gene. The CDR3 sequence is 15 residues long. Unmatched junction bases numbered 5, after V lost 4 bases and J lost 5 bases. The CDR3 DNA is TGTGCCAGCAGCACGGGGACTAGCGGCCACAATGAGCAGTTCTTC. Translated, it gives CASSTGTSGHNEQFF.

This rearrangement joins TRBV4-3 to TRBJ1-2; D may be TRBD1 (5 bases). CDR1 and CDR2 from the germline V gene are LGHNA and YSLEER. The CDR3 length is 14 residues. V shed 0 bases and J shed 3 bases, with 8 bases lying between them. Here the CDR3 DNA reads TGCGCCAGCAGCCAAGATATGGGGGACTATGGCTACACCTTC. Its protein product is CASSQDMGDYGYTF.

This clonotype has a handful of counts. The V call is TRBV18, the J call TRBJ1-1; a possible D gene is TRBD1 (5 bases). V was shortened by 3 bases and J by 4 bases, with 12 bases between the two germline ends. CDR3 length: 14 residues. CDR1 is KGHSH, CDR2 LQKENI, per germline. The CDR3 sequence is CASSPSRVSTEAFF. Written as DNA, the CDR3 is TGTGCCAGCTCACCTTCCAGGGTGAGCACTGAAGCTTTCTTT.

This clonotype occurred many times. The gene calls are TRBV3-1 and TRBJ1-2, with unresolved D. The CDR3 has 12 amino acids. Germline assignment: CDR1 LGHDT and CDR2 YNNKEL (reference sequence). V gave up 0 bases and J gave up 8 bases, with 7 bases separating them. CDR3 nucleotides: TGTGCCAGCAGCCAAGATACGAGAGGCTACACCTTC. Its protein is CASSQDTRGYTF.

This clonotype was counted a few times. This chain joins TRBV20-1 and TRBJ2-7, with D hard to call. Between the trimmed V and J ends, which lost 0 bases and 0 bases, there was a span of 12 bases. The CDR3 is made up of 15 amino acids. Germline CDR1 and CDR2: DFQATT and SNEGSKA (reference sequence). CDR3 region: CSARDHSKSSYEQYF. The DNA for the CDR3 is TGCAGTGCTAGAGATCACAGTAAGTCCTCCTACGAGCAGTACTTC.

This clonotype has a count of ten or more. This sequence joins TRBV12-3 or TRBV12-4 and TRBJ2-5, with TRBD1 identical over 10 bases. V gave up 3 bases and J gave up 5 bases; unmatched junction bases: 3. The CDR3 is 14 residues long. Written as DNA, the CDR3 is TGTGCCAGCAGTTTCGACAGGGGGCTTGAGACCCAGTACTTC. This codes for CASSFDRGLETQYF.

J is TRBJ2-1 and V is TRBV29-1; 12 bases match TRBD2. After removal of 4 bases from V and 9 bases from J, the junction contained 4 bases not matched to a gene. Germline V gene data show CDR1 as SQVTM and CDR2 as ANQGSEA. The CDR3 sequence is 13 residues long. The CDR3 bases are TGCAGCGTTGCTAGCGGGGGGGCGGGTGAGCAGTTCTTC. It yields the protein CSVASGGAGEQFF.

This clonotype was counted ten times or more. The CDR3 sequence: CASSFGTSGLAYEQYF. In nucleotides, the CDR3 is TGCGCCAGCAGCTTTGGGACTAGCGGGCTAGCCTACGAGCAGTACTTC. The chain recombines TRBV5-1 with TRBJ2-7; 12 bases fit TRBD2. Germline trimming cut 2 bases from V and 2 bases from J; bases unmatched to any gene: 5. This CDR3 has 16 amino acids. Germline lookup yields CDR1 SGHRS and CDR2 YFSETQ.

The J gene is TRBJ2-7, the V gene TRBV7-2, with D unresolved. The ends were cut back, 5 bases at V and 6 bases at J, with 14 bases in the middle. The length of the CDR3 is 13 residues. Germline CDR1 is SGHTA and CDR2 is FQGNSA. As DNA, the CDR3 is TGTGCCAGCAGCCGACCTCGGTCCGGCGAGCAGTACTTC. It is translated as CASSRPRSGEQYF. The entire variable domain, with the rest obtained from reference TRBV7-2 and TRBJ2-7, is as follows: GAGVSQSPSNKVTEKGKDVELRCDPISGHTALYWYRQSLGQGLEFLIYFQGNSAPDKSGLPSDRFSAERTGGSVSTLTIQRTQQEDSAVYLCASSRPRSGEQYFGPGTRLTVT.